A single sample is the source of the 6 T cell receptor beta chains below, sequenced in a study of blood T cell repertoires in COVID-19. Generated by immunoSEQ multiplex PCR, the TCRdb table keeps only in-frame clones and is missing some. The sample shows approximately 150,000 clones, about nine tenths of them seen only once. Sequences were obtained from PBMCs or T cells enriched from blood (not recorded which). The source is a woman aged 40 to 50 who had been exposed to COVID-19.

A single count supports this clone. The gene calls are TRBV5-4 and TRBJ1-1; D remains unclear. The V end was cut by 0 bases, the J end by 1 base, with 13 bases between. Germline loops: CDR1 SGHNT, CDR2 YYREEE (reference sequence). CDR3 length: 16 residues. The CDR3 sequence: CASSLGPHRGNTEAFF. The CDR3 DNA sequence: TGTGCCAGCAGCTTGGGTCCTCATCGGGGGAACACTGAAGCTTTCTTT.

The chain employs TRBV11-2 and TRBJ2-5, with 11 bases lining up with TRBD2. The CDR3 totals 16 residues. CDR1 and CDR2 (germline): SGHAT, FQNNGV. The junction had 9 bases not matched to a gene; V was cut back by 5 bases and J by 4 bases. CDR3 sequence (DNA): TGTGCCAGCAGCCTCACATTAGCGGGAGGGGGAGAGACCCAGTACTTC. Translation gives CASSLTLAGGGETQYF.

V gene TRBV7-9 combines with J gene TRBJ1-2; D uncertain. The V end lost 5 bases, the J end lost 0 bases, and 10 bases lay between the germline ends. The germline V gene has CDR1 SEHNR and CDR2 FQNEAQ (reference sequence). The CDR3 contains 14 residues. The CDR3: CASSLDITNYGYTF. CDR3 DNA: TGTGCCAGCAGCCTAGACATCACTAACTATGGCTACACCTTC.

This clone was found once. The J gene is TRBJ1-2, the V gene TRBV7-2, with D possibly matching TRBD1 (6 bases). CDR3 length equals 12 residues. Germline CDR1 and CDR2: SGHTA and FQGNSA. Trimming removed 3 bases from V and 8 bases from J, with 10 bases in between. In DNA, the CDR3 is TGTGCCAGCAGCTTCAGGGGTCGAGGCTACACCTTC. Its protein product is CASSFRGRGYTF.

The CDR3 reads CASSDPAQGSYEQYF. CDR3 DNA: TGTGCCAGCAGTGACCCCGCTCAGGGAAGCTACGAGCAGTACTTC. This rearrangement joins TRBV28 to TRBJ2-7; TRBD1 might be the D (5 bases). The CDR3 extends over 15 amino acids. V lost 5 bases and J lost 3, with 17 bases in between. CDR1 is MDHEN, CDR2 SYDVKM, per germline.

The CDR3 DNA is TGTGCCAGCTCACCACTTCAGGGACAGGGGGCCTTGGATGGCTACACCTTC. Encoded protein: CASSPLQGQGALDGYTF. The chain has TRBV18 and TRBJ1-2, with 12 bases identical to TRBD1. Per the germline V gene, CDR1 is KGHSH and CDR2 is LQKENI. V shed 1 base and J 6 bases; nucleotides not matched to a gene: 9. This CDR3 region has 17 residues. Based on the CDR3 plus reference TRBV18 and TRBJ1-2, the full variable domain is NAGVMQNPRHLVRRRGQEARLRCSPMKGHSHVYWYRQLPEEGLKFMVYLQKENIIDESGMPKERFSAEFPKEGPSILRIQQVVRGDSAAYFCASSPLQGQGALDGYTFGSGTRLTVV.